Listed below are T cell receptor beta chains from one sample, sequenced in a study of beta chain features in type 1 diabetes. The method was immunoSEQ multiplex PCR; TCRdb's version includes in-frame clones alone and lacks a portion of them. The sample includes around 360,000 clones, roughly 13% of them seen just once. What was sequenced was naive CD4+ T cells from blood. The receptor set was obtained from a woman younger than 30 with type 1 diabetes. CDR3s include the opening cysteine and the closing phenylalanine or tryptophan. The D gene is left open where the match is weak. Size is omitted from some rows. Given values are once, few, many or a class for expanded clones.

cdr3_nt: TGTGCCTGGAGTGTAAACAGGGACAATGAGCAGTTCTTC
cdr3_aa: CAWSVNRDNEQFF
j_call: TRBJ2-1
cdr3_length: 13
clone_size: NA
d_call: NA
v_call: TRBV30

cdr3_nt: TGTGCCAGCAGCTCCCCCCTGGCGGGGGGGCTGGAGACCCAGTACTTC
cdr3_aa: CASSSPLAGGLETQYF
j_call: TRBJ2-5
cdr3_length: 16
clone_size: NA
d_call: TRBD2
v_call: TRBV7-9

cdr3_nt: TGTGCCAGCAGCCTTCGAGCGGGGGGCACAGATACGCAGTATTTT
cdr3_aa: CASSLRAGGTDTQYF
j_call: TRBJ2-3
cdr3_length: 15
clone_size: NA
d_call: TRBD2
v_call: TRBV9

cdr3_nt: TGTGCCAGCAGCTCCGGACAGATGAACACTGAAGCTTTCTTT
cdr3_aa: CASSSGQMNTEAFF
j_call: TRBJ1-1
cdr3_length: 14
clone_size: few
d_call: NA
v_call: TRBV7-2

cdr3_nt: TGTGCCAGCAGTGTCTCGAACACTGAAGCTTTCTTT
cdr3_aa: CASSVSNTEAFF
j_call: TRBJ1-1
cdr3_length: 12
clone_size: NA
d_call: NA
v_call: TRBV6-1

cdr3_nt: TGTGCCACATCGAACACCGGGGAGCTGTTTTTT
cdr3_aa: CATSNTGELFF
j_call: TRBJ2-2
cdr3_length: 11
clone_size: few
d_call: NA
v_call: TRBV2

cdr3_nt: TGTGCCAGCAGCCTTCGACTAGCGAGAGATAAAGAGACCCAGTACTTC
cdr3_aa: CASSLRLARDKETQYF
j_call: TRBJ2-5
cdr3_length: 16
clone_size: few
d_call: TRBD2
v_call: TRBV7-9

cdr3_nt: TGTGCCACCAGCAGAGACCCGGGAGGGGGCTACGAGCAGTACTTC
cdr3_aa: CATSRDPGGGYEQYF
j_call: TRBJ2-7
cdr3_length: 15
clone_size: NA
d_call: TRBD2
v_call: TRBV15

cdr3_nt: TGTGCCTGGAGGGAAGGTCCGGGACAGGGCCACTATGGCTACACCTTC
cdr3_aa: CAWREGPGQGHYGYTF
j_call: TRBJ1-2
cdr3_length: 16
clone_size: few
d_call: TRBD1
v_call: TRBV30

cdr3_nt: TGTGCCAGTAGTGAGACAGGAAAGTCACCCCTCCACTTT
cdr3_aa: CASSETGKSPLHF
j_call: TRBJ1-6
cdr3_length: 13
clone_size: few
d_call: NA
v_call: TRBV19

cdr3_nt: TGCGCCAGCAGCTTAGCGGGAAGCACAGATACGCAGTATTTT
cdr3_aa: CASSLAGSTDTQYF
j_call: TRBJ2-3
cdr3_length: 14
clone_size: NA
d_call: TRBD2
v_call: TRBV5-1

cdr3_nt: TGTGCCACCGACGGGGGGACCGGGGAGCTGTTTTTT
cdr3_aa: CATDGGTGELFF
j_call: TRBJ2-2
cdr3_length: 12
clone_size: few
d_call: TRBD2
v_call: TRBV6-5

cdr3_nt: TGTGCCAGCAGCCCTCGGACAGGGGGGCTCGGCACTGAAGCTTTCTTT
cdr3_aa: CASSPRTGGLGTEAFF
j_call: TRBJ1-1
cdr3_length: 16
clone_size: few
d_call: TRBD1
v_call: TRBV11-2

cdr3_nt: TGCAGCGTTGAATCTACAGATACGCAGTATTTT
cdr3_aa: CSVESTDTQYF
j_call: TRBJ2-3
cdr3_length: 11
clone_size: few
d_call: NA
v_call: TRBV29-1

cdr3_nt: TGTGCCAGCAGAACGGGACAGGGGGTTTCCTACGAGCAGTACTTC
cdr3_aa: CASRTGQGVSYEQYF
j_call: TRBJ2-7
cdr3_length: 15
clone_size: NA
d_call: TRBD1
v_call: TRBV7-2

cdr3_nt: TGTGCCAGCAGCTCTGGCGGGGGGTACGGATATGGCTACACCTTC
cdr3_aa: CASSSGGGYGYGYTF
j_call: TRBJ1-2
cdr3_length: 15
clone_size: NA
d_call: NA
v_call: TRBV7-9

cdr3_nt: TGTGCCAGCAGCTTGGGGTCGGGAGGCCACTACGAGCAGTACTTC
cdr3_aa: CASSLGSGGHYEQYF
j_call: TRBJ2-7
cdr3_length: 15
clone_size: NA
d_call: TRBD2
v_call: TRBV5-4

cdr3_nt: TGCGCCAGCAGCCCGGGGGGGCGCCGGACCGGGGAGCTGTTTTTT
cdr3_aa: CASSPGGRRTGELFF
j_call: TRBJ2-2
cdr3_length: 15
clone_size: NA
d_call: TRBD2
v_call: TRBV4-3

cdr3_nt: TGCGCCAGCAGCCAACCTAGCGGGAGGGCGCGCGAGCAGTACTTC
cdr3_aa: CASSQPSGRAREQYF
j_call: TRBJ2-7
cdr3_length: 15
clone_size: NA
d_call: TRBD2
v_call: TRBV4-1

cdr3_nt: TGTGCCAGCAGCCAAGATCTGAGGAGGGGTTACGAGCAGTACTTC
cdr3_aa: CASSQDLRRGYEQYF
j_call: TRBJ2-7
cdr3_length: 15
clone_size: few
d_call: NA
v_call: TRBV14

cdr3_nt: TGTGCCAGCAGTCCTGGTAGCCACCCCTACAATGAGCAGTTCTTC
cdr3_aa: CASSPGSHPYNEQFF
j_call: TRBJ2-1
cdr3_length: 15
clone_size: few
d_call: NA
v_call: TRBV7-7

cdr3_nt: TGTGCCAGCACCGACCCGGGAAGGAATTCACCCCTCCACTTT
cdr3_aa: CASTDPGRNSPLHF
j_call: TRBJ1-6
cdr3_length: 14
clone_size: NA
d_call: NA
v_call: TRBV2

cdr3_nt: TGTGCCAGCTTGCCGTCCGGACAGAGATACGAGCAGTACTTC
cdr3_aa: CASLPSGQRYEQYF
j_call: TRBJ2-7
cdr3_length: 14
clone_size: few
d_call: NA
v_call: TRBV21-1

cdr3_nt: TGCGCCAGCAGCTTGGCCCCGCAGGGGGCATCCGGGGAGCTGTTTTTT
cdr3_aa: CASSLAPQGASGELFF
j_call: TRBJ2-2
cdr3_length: 16
clone_size: NA
d_call: TRBD1
v_call: TRBV5-1

cdr3_nt: TGTGCCAGCAGTCCTCGTCTGAGGAGTGAGCAGTTCTTC
cdr3_aa: CASSPRLRSEQFF
j_call: TRBJ2-1
cdr3_length: 13
clone_size: NA
d_call: NA
v_call: TRBV6-5

cdr3_nt: TGTGCCAGCAGCCCGAGACAGGTTTACGAGACCCAGTACTTC
cdr3_aa: CASSPRQVYETQYF
j_call: TRBJ2-5
cdr3_length: 14
clone_size: NA
d_call: NA
v_call: TRBV7-2

cdr3_nt: TGCAGTAGGAGGACCGGGGAGCTGTTTTTT
cdr3_aa: CSRRTGELFF
j_call: TRBJ2-2
cdr3_length: 10
clone_size: few
d_call: NA
v_call: TRBV20-1

cdr3_nt: TGTGCCAGCAGCCTTTCCGGGACTAGCGGGAGGGCCGGCGAGACCCAGTACTTC
cdr3_aa: CASSLSGTSGRAGETQYF
j_call: TRBJ2-5
cdr3_length: 18
clone_size: NA
d_call: TRBD2
v_call: TRBV5-4

cdr3_nt: TGTGCCAGCAGCCCCCTGGGGAGTAACGCTGAAGCTTTCTTT
cdr3_aa: CASSPLGSNAEAFF
j_call: TRBJ1-1
cdr3_length: 14
clone_size: NA
d_call: NA
v_call: TRBV28

cdr3_nt: TGTGCCAGCAGGCAGGGGCCCTTCACAGATACGCAGTATTTT
cdr3_aa: CASRQGPFTDTQYF
j_call: TRBJ2-3
cdr3_length: 14
clone_size: NA
d_call: NA
v_call: TRBV2

cdr3_nt: TGCGCCAGCAGCGAACAGGGATACGAGCAGTACTTC
cdr3_aa: CASSEQGYEQYF
j_call: TRBJ2-7
cdr3_length: 12
clone_size: NA
d_call: NA
v_call: TRBV5-1

cdr3_nt: TGTGCCAGCAAACTCCCTGGGAGGGGCTATGGCTACACCTTC
cdr3_aa: CASKLPGRGYGYTF
j_call: TRBJ1-2
cdr3_length: 14
clone_size: few
d_call: NA
v_call: TRBV28

cdr3_nt: TGCGCCAGCAGCCAAGATAGGGGGATCTACCAGCCCCAGCATTTT
cdr3_aa: CASSQDRGIYQPQHF
j_call: TRBJ1-5
cdr3_length: 15
clone_size: NA
d_call: NA
v_call: TRBV4-3